A single sample is the source of the 3 T cell receptor beta chains below, sequenced in a study of T cells after yellow fever vaccination (dated by TCRdb to between 2019 and 2020). Library method: 5' RACE. Sequencing was performed on an Illumina NovaSeq 6000. TCRdb reworked the public reads: Q25 trimming with fastp, MiXCR clone assembly, productive beta chains retained. Entries are consolidated by CDR3 protein sequence, retaining the most common genes and DNA. This sample comprises some 320,000 distinct CDR3 sequences, about 10% of them detected only once. The leading ten clones occupy about 3.5% of the sample. The treatment or condition tag for this specimen amounts to: live attenuated yellow fever vaccine strain. Specimen: CD4+ T cells sorted from PBMCs, collected 45 days after the yellow fever booster vaccination. The source of these receptors is a man between 18 and 35 years old who received the YFV17D yellow fever vaccine.

This clonotype has more than one count but fewer than ten. The J gene is TRBJ1-1, the V gene TRBV2; perhaps TRBD1 as D (6 bases). The germline gives CDR1 SNHLY, CDR2 FYNNEI. CDR3 length: 12 residues. With 8 bases removed from V and 11 bases from J, the gap between germline ends came to 18 bases. The CDR3, as DNA: TGTGCCAGCGGCAGGGGTTCAGAGGGGGCTTTCTTT. Amino acids: CASGRGSEGAFF.

In this sample, this clonotype turned up a few times. This chain uses TRBV4-2 with TRBJ1-2; D gene uncertain. Trimming took 1 base from V and 6 from J, leaving 18 bases between them. The CDR3 covers 16 residues. Germline lookup yields CDR1 LGHNA and CDR2 YNFKEQ. CDR3 in DNA: TGTGCCAGCAGCCAAGGTGAGGGCCCTCCCACGGATGGCTACACCTTC. This codes for CASSQGEGPPTDGYTF.

The chain carries TRBV12-3 or TRBV12-4 and TRBJ2-4; TRBD1 aligns across 9 bases. This CDR3 is built from 15 residues. V lost 4 bases, J lost 5 bases, and 6 bases stayed unmatched. As DNA, the CDR3 is TGTGCCAGCAGTTGGAGACAGGGGGACGAAAACATTCAGTACTTC. Translated: CASSWRQGDENIQYF.